The entry below describes one T cell receptor beta chain. Seattle participants joined during active infection and were tracked over time. Original handling: Amplification of reference gene primers provided the estimated nucleated cell counts. Sequencing used immunoSEQ multiplex PCR; TCRdb keeps in-frame clones, though not all of them. Clone size and V and J calls were adopted from that table, with D and trimming inferred from the DNA. The table has roughly 380,000 clones, around nine tenths seen once. The data were taken from a study of blood T cell repertoires in COVID-19. As for the study in general: Samples taken during acute and convalescent COVID-19 were collected in the United States, Italy and Spain.

Per germline, CDR1 MNHEY and CDR2 SVGAGI. Between the trimmed V and J ends, which lost 3 bases and 1 base, there was a span of 13 bases. The CDR3 is 16 amino acids. V is TRBV6-5 and J is TRBJ1-5, with a weak D call TRBD1 (6 bases). Sequenced sample: peripheral blood. The clonotype was recovered from a woman aged 55-75 years with COVID-19, enrolled during active disease. The CDR3 here is CASSYGGRGSNQPQHF. CDR3 bases: TGTGCCAGCAGTTATGGGGGCAGGGGAAGCAATCAGCCCCAGCATTTT.